This TCR beta chain stems from a study of shared clonotypes between healthy human individuals. Repertoires were generated with immunoSEQ multiplex PCR, while TCRdb's copy carries only in-frame clones and drops some. The table lists a few hundred thousand clones, around 95% of them singletons. Positive CCR7 selection of CD45RO-negative cells yielded the naive CD8 cells, and terminally differentiated effector memory CD45RA+ cells were excluded. Sample: naive CD8+ T cells sorted from blood. The receptor was derived from a young woman in good health.

The CDR3 DNA is TGCGCCAGCAGCCCCTCACAGGGGGCGAGCTCCTACAATGAGCAGTTCTTC. Protein product: CASSPSQGASSYNEQFF. The rearrangement links TRBV5-1 to TRBJ2-1, with 9 nucleotides matching TRBD1. V trimming: 4 bases; J trimming: 0 bases; junction bases outside the gene matches: 8. The CDR3 runs 17 residues. Germline values: CDR1 SGHRS, CDR2 YFSETQ.